The 23 T cell receptor beta chains listed next were all sequenced from one sample in a study of cytomegalovirus exposure and HLA in healthy donors. The PCR used 60 Vbeta and 13 Jbeta primers. Repertoires were generated with immunoSEQ multiplex PCR, while TCRdb's copy carries only in-frame clones and drops some. The sample comprises fewer than 200,000 clones, approximately 79% of which are singletons, and 2% to 2.5% rests with the top ten. Input material: PBMCs. The receptor source for this set is a man in his forties in good health and CMV-seronegative.

V is TRBV11-2 and J is TRBJ2-4; weak D call: TRBD1 (5 bases). Germline lookup yields CDR1 SGHAT and CDR2 FQNNGV. The germline V and J ends were trimmed by 4 bases and 8 bases, with 12 bases remaining between them. This CDR3 region has 13 residues. Written as DNA, the CDR3 is TGTGCCAGCAGCTCTTGGGGCAGGGACATTCAGTACTTC. This codes for CASSSWGRDIQYF.

The chain combines TRBV19 with TRBJ2-5, with TRBD2 identical over 10 bases. The trim removed 6 bases at V and 4 bases at J, leaving 8 bases unmatched. The CDR3 has 15 residues. Germline values: CDR1 LNHDA, CDR2 SQIVND (reference sequence). This CDR3 is CASSPSGRASETQYF. The CDR3 DNA sequence: TGTGCCAGTAGCCCCAGCGGGAGGGCCTCAGAGACCCAGTACTTC. Full variable domain (rest looked up from reference TRBV19 and TRBJ2-5): DGGITQSPKYLFRKEGQNVTLSCEQNLNHDAMYWYRQDPGQGLRLIYYSQIVNDFQKGDIAEGYSVSREKKESFPLTVTSAQKNPTAFYLCASSPSGRASETQYFGPGTRLLVL.

V usage is TRBV27 and J usage is TRBJ2-7; 8 bases line up with TRBD2. J lost 5 bases, V lost 3 bases, and 9 bases had no gene match. This CDR3 is built from 15 residues. From germline, CDR1 is MNHEY and CDR2 SMNVEV (reference sequence). CDR3 in amino acids: CASSLFGTSSHEQYF. DNA of the CDR3: TGTGCCAGCAGTTTGTTTGGGACTAGTTCTCACGAGCAGTACTTC.

This clone was observed a handful of times. This chain joins TRBV19 and TRBJ2-7; possible D gene TRBD1, 6 bases. The CDR3 is made up of 16 amino acids. V lost 5 bases and J lost 2, with 19 bases in between. Germline CDR1 reads LNHDA; CDR2 reads SQIVND (reference sequence). CDR3 region: CASSSWTEIPPYEQYF. The CDR3 bases are TGTGCCAGTAGTTCCTGGACAGAAATCCCCCCCTACGAGCAGTACTTC.

The chain couples TRBV27 to TRBJ2-1; 10 positions match TRBD1. CDR1 is MNHEY, CDR2 SMNVEV, per germline (reference sequence). J lost 3 bases, V lost 8 bases, and 4 bases had no gene match. This CDR3 region has 14 residues. The CDR3 reads CASRQGAVYNEQFF. The DNA of the CDR3 is TGTGCCAGCCGACAGGGGGCCGTCTACAATGAGCAGTTCTTC.

This clone was found a few times. The genes are TRBV28 and TRBJ2-5; 7 bases line up with TRBD2. Germline V lookup: CDR1 MDHEN, CDR2 SYDVKM. The CDR3 consists of 16 residues. After removal of 3 bases from V and 0 bases from J, the junction contained 7 bases not matched to a gene. CDR3 coding DNA: TGTGCCAGCAGTTTTGTGCCTAGCGGTGACCAAGAGACCCAGTACTTC. Protein sequence: CASSFVPSGDQETQYF.

The V gene is TRBV28, the J gene TRBJ2-2, with D possibly TRBD1 on 5 matching bases. CDR1 and CDR2 from the germline V gene are MDHEN and SYDVKM. V lost 1 base, J lost 4 bases, and 13 bases lay in between. The CDR3 runs to 16 residues. CDR3 coding DNA: TGTGCCAGCAGTTTATCCCAGGGCTTAACCACCGGGGAGCTGTTTTTT. Its translation is CASSLSQGLTTGELFF.

The rearrangement links TRBV29-1 to TRBJ2-3; 8 bases align to TRBD1. After removal of 3 bases from V and 4 bases from J, the junction contained 3 bases not matched to a gene. CDR1 is SQVTM, CDR2 ANQGSEA, per germline. The CDR3 has 13 residues. This chain's CDR3 is CSVEDRVPDTQYF. The CDR3 DNA follows: TGCAGCGTTGAGGACAGGGTTCCAGATACGCAGTATTTT.

V gene TRBV2 combines with J gene TRBJ1-2, with 7 bases identical to TRBD1. The J segment lost 4 bases and the V segment lost 6 bases, leaving 5 bases of the junction unmatched. The germline V gene encodes CDR1 SNHLY and CDR2 FYNNEI. CDR3 length: 13 residues. The CDR3 reads CASRVNRGYGYTF. CDR3 nucleotides: TGTGCCAGCAGGGTAAACAGGGGCTATGGCTACACCTTC.

This chain links TRBV27 with TRBJ2-2, with 14 positions matching TRBD2. CDR1 is MNHEY and CDR2 is SMNVEV in the germline V gene (reference sequence). Trimming removed 7 bases from V and 7 bases from J; junction bases left unmatched: 5. The CDR3 length is 15 residues. In DNA, the CDR3 is TGTGCCAGCACTAGGACTAGCGGGAGGATCGGGGAGCTGTTTTTT. Protein product: CASTRTSGRIGELFF.

This clone has only a few counts. The chain links TRBV7-2 to TRBJ2-3, with 7 bases aligning to TRBD1. V lost 6 bases and J lost 5; bases outside the gene matches: 14. The CDR3 contains 16 residues. CDR1 is SGHTA and CDR2 is FQGNSA in the germline V gene. The CDR3 DNA sequence: TGTGCCAGCAGGTTAACAGGGGCATTACCGGAAGATACGCAGTATTTT. Its protein is CASRLTGALPEDTQYF.

The chain has TRBV6-5 and TRBJ1-5; 7 bases line up with TRBD1. This CDR3 region has 15 residues. Germline CDR1 reads MNHEY; CDR2 reads SVGAGI. With V trimmed by 6 bases and J by 2 bases, 7 bases remained unmatched. The CDR3 here is CASRLQGSGNQPQHF. Written as DNA, the CDR3 is TGTGCCAGCAGGCTACAGGGGTCGGGCAATCAGCCCCAGCATTTT.

The J gene is TRBJ2-3, the V gene TRBV18; 10 bases fit TRBD1. There are 17 residues in the CDR3. CDR1 and CDR2 from the germline V gene are KGHSH and LQKENI. Trimming removed 5 bases from V and 2 bases from J; junction bases left unmatched: 10. The CDR3 spells CASSTSSTGGTTDTQYF. The CDR3 bases are TGTGCCAGCTCAACAAGCTCGACAGGGGGCACCACAGATACGCAGTATTTT.

J is TRBJ2-7 and V is TRBV30, with a weak D call TRBD2 (6 bases). V was shortened by 5 bases and J by 6 bases, with 14 bases between the two germline ends. Germline assignment: CDR1 GTSNPN and CDR2 SVGIG (reference sequence). The CDR3 consists of 12 residues. The CDR3 reads CAWGRRAAEQYF. DNA for the CDR3: TGTGCCTGGGGCCGGAGGGCGGCCGAGCAGTACTTC.

V and J are TRBV14 and TRBJ1-1; D is undetermined. CDR1 is SGHDN and CDR2 is FVKESK in the germline V gene. Trimming stripped 5 bases from V and 7 bases from J, with 17 bases between. This CDR3 spans 14 amino acids. CDR3 sequence reads: CASSLRWGGSEAFF. CDR3 DNA: TGTGCCAGCAGCTTAAGGTGGGGAGGTAGTGAAGCTTTCTTT.

The gene calls are TRBV14 and TRBJ2-5; D possibly corresponds to TRBD1 (6 bases). Trimming cost V 4 bases and J 5 bases, with 11 bases left between them. This CDR3 comprises 13 residues. Per germline, CDR1 SGHDN and CDR2 FVKESK. The CDR3 region has the DNA TGTGCCAGCAGCCGGGAGCAGGGGGAGACCCAGTACTTC. Amino acid sequence: CASSREQGETQYF.

V usage is TRBV5-1 and J usage is TRBJ2-5, with 8 bases lining up with TRBD1. CDR3 size: 15 residues. Losses at the gene ends were 0 bases for V and 5 bases for J; bases not matched to a gene: 6. Germline V gene data show CDR1 as SGHRS and CDR2 as YFSETQ. The DNA for the CDR3 is TGCGCCAGCAGCTTGGAGGCAGGGGGCTGGGAGACCCAGTACTTC. It codes for CASSLEAGGWETQYF. The variable domain in full, completed from reference TRBV5-1 and TRBJ2-5, reads KAGVTQTPRYLIKTRGQQVTLSCSPISGHRSVSWYQQTPGQGLQFLFEYFSETQRNKGNFPGRFSGRQFSNSRSEMNVSTLELGDSALYLCASSLEAGGWETQYFGPGTRLLVL.

This chain joins TRBV6-5 and TRBJ1-2; D is possibly TRBD1 (5 bases). The V gene lost 7 bases and the J gene lost 0 bases, with 12 bases spanning the gap. Germline V gene lookup returns CDR1 MNHEY and CDR2 SVGAGI. The CDR3 sequence is 14 residues long. CDR3 bases: TGTGCCAGCAAATCCGGGGGATCTAACTATGGCTACACCTTC. Its translation: CASKSGGSNYGYTF.

The genes are TRBV6-5 and TRBJ2-1; 7 nucleotides match TRBD1. This CDR3 is built from 15 residues. J gave up 0 bases and V 2 bases, and 1 base lay outside the gene matches. Germline CDR1 reads MNHEY; CDR2 reads SVGAGI. As DNA, the CDR3 is TGTGCCAGCAGTTACGACAGGGACTCCTACAATGAGCAGTTCTTC. As protein: CASSYDRDSYNEQFF.

V usage is TRBV19 and J usage is TRBJ1-4; D gene ambiguous. This CDR3 has 12 amino acids. The germline V gene encodes CDR1 LNHDA and CDR2 SQIVND (reference sequence). V was shortened by 3 bases and J by 14 bases, with 13 bases between the two germline ends. CDR3 bases: TGTGCCAGTAGTATTGACAAACGTCGGCTGTTTTTT. Translation gives CASSIDKRRLFF.

This clone appeared a single time. This rearrangement joins TRBV6-1 to TRBJ1-3, with 7 positions matching TRBD1. Germline CDR1 and CDR2: MNHNS and SASEGT. The trim removed 8 bases at V and 4 bases at J, leaving 5 bases unmatched. The CDR3 is 13 amino acids. The CDR3 DNA reads as TGTGCCAGCGACAGGGCTGGAGGAAACACCATATATTTT. Its protein product is CASDRAGGNTIYF.

This rearrangement joins TRBV14 to TRBJ2-1; 9 bases are a match to TRBD2. Germline V gene data show CDR1 as SGHDN and CDR2 as FVKESK. V trimming: 7 bases; J trimming: 2 bases; junction bases outside the gene matches: 0. This CDR3 has 13 residues. CDR3 residues: CASTSGAYNEQFF. The CDR3 DNA follows: TGTGCCAGCACTAGCGGGGCCTACAATGAGCAGTTCTTC.

The rearrangement joins TRBV4-1 to TRBJ1-6; unclear D gene. The V end lost 2 bases, the J end lost 0 bases, and 17 bases lay between the germline ends. CDR1 and CDR2 from the germline V gene are MGHRA and YSYEKL. The CDR3 spans 19 residues. CDR3 DNA sequence: TGCGCCAGCAGCCAAACAAGGATGGAGTTGAGCTCCTATAATTCACCCCTCCACTTT. Translation: CASSQTRMELSSYNSPLHF.